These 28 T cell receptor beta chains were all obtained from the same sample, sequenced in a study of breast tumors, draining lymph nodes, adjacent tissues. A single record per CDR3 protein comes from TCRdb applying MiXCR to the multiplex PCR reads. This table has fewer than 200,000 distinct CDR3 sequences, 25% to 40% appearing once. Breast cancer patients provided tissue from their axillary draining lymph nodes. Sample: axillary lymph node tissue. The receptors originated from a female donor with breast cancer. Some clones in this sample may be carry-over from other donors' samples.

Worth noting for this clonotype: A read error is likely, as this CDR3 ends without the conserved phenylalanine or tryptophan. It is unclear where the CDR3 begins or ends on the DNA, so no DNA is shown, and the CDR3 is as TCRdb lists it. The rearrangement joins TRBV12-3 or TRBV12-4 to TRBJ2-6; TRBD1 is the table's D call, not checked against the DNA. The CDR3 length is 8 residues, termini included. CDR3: CASSFGGR.

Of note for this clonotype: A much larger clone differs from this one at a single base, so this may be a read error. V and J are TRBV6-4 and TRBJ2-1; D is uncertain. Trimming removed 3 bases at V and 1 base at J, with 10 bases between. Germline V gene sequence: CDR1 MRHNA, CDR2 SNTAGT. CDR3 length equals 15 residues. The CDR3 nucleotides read TGTGCCAGCAGTGATTCTCGAACTTCCTACAATGAGCAGTTCTTC. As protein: CASSDSRTSYNEQFF.

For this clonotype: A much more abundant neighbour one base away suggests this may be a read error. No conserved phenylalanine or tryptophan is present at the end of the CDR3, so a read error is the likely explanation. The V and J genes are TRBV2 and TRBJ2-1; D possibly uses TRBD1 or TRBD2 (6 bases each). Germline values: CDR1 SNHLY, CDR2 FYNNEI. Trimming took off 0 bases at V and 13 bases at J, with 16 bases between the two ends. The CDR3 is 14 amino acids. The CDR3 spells CASSEARKGGEQFL. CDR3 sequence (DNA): TGTGCCAGCAGTGAAGCGCGTAAGGGGGGTGAACAGTTCCTC.

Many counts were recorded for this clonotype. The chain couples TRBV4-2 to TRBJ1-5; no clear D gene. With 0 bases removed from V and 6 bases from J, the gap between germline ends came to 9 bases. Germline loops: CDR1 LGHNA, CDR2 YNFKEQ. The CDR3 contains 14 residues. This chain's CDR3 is CASSQEGRGQPQHF. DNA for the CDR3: TGTGCCAGCAGCCAAGAAGGGCGGGGTCAGCCCCAGCATTTT.

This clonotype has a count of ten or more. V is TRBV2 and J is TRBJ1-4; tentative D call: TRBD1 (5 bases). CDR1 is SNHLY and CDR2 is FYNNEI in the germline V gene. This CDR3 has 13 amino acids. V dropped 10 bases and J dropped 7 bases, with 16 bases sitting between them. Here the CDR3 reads CATTRGTGEKLFF. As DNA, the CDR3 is TGTGCCACCACCCGGGGCACGGGTGAAAAACTGTTTTTT.

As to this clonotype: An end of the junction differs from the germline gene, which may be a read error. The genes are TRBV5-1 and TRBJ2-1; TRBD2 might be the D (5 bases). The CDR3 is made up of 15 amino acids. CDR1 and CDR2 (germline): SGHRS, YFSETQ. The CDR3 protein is CASSLSLAGYNEQFF. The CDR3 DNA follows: TGCGCCAGCAGCTTGAGCCTAGCAGGTTACAATGAGCAGTTCTTT.

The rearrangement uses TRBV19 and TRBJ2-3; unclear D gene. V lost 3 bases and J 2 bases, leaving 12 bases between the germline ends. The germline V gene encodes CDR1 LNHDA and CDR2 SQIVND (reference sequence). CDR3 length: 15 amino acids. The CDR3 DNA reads TGTGCCAGTAGTATGGTCGGCGCGAACACAGATACGCAGTATTTT. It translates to CASSMVGANTDTQYF.

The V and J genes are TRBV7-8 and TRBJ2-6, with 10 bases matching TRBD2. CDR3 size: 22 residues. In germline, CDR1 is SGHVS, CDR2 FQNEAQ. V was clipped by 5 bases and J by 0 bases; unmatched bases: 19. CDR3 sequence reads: CASSVGLAGVPGLCSGANVLTF. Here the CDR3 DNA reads TGTGCCAGCAGCGTAGGTCTAGCGGGAGTCCCCGGGCTGTGCTCTGGGGCCAACGTCCTGACTTTC.

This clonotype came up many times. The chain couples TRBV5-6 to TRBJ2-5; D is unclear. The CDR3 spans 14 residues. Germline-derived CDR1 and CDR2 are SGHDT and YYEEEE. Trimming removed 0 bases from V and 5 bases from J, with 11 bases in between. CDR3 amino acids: CASSLGRLMETQYF. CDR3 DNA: TGTGCCAGCAGCTTGGGCAGGCTGATGGAGACCCAGTACTTC. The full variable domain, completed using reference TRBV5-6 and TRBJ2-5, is DAGVTQSPTHLIKTRGQQVTLRCSPKSGHDTVSWYQQALGQGPQFIFQYYEEEERQRGNFPDRFSGHQFPNYSSELNVNALLLGDSALYLCASSLGRLMETQYFGPGTRLLVL.

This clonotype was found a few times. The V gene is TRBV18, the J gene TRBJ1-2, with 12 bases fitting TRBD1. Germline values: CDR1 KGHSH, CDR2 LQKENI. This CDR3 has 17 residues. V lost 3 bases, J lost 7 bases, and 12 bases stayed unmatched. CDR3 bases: TGTGCCAGCTCACCCGGGACAGGGGGCGCCGGGAGTCTTGGCTACACCTTC. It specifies CASSPGTGGAGSLGYTF.

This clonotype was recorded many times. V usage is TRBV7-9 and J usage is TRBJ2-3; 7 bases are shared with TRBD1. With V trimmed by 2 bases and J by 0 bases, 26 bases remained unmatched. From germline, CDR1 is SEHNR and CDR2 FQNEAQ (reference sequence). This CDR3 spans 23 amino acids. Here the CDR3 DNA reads TGTGCCAGCAGCTTATTCGCGCTTCCGGGACAGCCTTTCCGAGATACTAGCACAGATACGCAGTATTTT. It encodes CASSLFALPGQPFRDTSTDTQYF. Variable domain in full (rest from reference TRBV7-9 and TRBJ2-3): DTGVSQNPRHKITKRGQNVTFRCDPISEHNRLYWYRQTLGQGPEFLTYFQNEAQLEKSRLLSDRFSAERPKGSFSTLEIQRTEQGDSAMYLCASSLFALPGQPFRDTSTDTQYFGPGTRLTVL.

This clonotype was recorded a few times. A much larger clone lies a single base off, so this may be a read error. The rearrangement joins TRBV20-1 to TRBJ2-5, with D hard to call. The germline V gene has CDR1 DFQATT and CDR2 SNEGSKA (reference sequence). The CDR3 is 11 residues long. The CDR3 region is CSVPWRETQSF. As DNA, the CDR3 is TGCAGTGTGCCGTGGCGAGAGACCCAGTCCTTC.

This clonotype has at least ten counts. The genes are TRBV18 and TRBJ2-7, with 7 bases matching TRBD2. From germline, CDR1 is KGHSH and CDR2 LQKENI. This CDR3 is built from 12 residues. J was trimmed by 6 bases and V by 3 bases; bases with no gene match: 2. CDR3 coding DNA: TGTGCCAGCTCACCGGGAGGGCTCGAGCAGTACTTC. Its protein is CASSPGGLEQYF.

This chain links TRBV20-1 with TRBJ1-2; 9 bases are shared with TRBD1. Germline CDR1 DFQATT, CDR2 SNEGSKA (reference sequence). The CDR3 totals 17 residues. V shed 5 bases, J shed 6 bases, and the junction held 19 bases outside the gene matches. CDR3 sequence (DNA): TGCAGTGCTGGAAGTCCCGGGACAGGGTACTCGGGGGATGGCTACACCTTC. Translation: CSAGSPGTGYSGDGYTF.

CDR3 in DNA: TGTGCCAGCACAAACAGGGGATCGTATGCGGGAGGGCCCTTAGATACGCAGTATTTT. Protein: CASTNRGSYAGGPLDTQYF. The rearrangement links TRBV6-2 or TRBV6-3 to TRBJ2-3; 9 nucleotides match TRBD2. CDR1 and CDR2 from the germline V gene are MNHEY and SVGEGT. V gave up 7 bases and J gave up 5 bases; unmatched junction bases: 22. The CDR3 runs 19 residues.

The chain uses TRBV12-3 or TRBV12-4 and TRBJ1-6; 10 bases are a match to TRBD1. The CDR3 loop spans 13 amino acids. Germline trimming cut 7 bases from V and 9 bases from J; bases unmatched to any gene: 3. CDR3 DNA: TGTGCCAGCACCTGGGACAGGGGTTCACCCCTCCACTTT. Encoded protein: CASTWDRGSPLHF.

The CDR3 region is CSLRGTGEYQGNTIYF. The CDR3 DNA reads as TGCAGCCTAAGGGGGACAGGGGAGTACCAGGGAAACACCATATATTTT. V usage is TRBV29-1 and J usage is TRBJ1-3; 10 bases map to TRBD1. Germline V CDR1 and CDR2: SQVTM, ANQGSEA. This CDR3 spans 16 amino acids. The V and J ends lost 8 bases and 4 bases, in that order; junction bases with no gene match: 14.

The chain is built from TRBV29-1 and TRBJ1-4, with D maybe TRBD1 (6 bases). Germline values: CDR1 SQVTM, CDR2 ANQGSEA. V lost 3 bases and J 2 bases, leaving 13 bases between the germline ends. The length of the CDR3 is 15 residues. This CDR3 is CSVDPLGGTNEKLFF. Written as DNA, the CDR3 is TGCAGCGTTGATCCGCTTGGGGGCACTAATGAAAAACTGTTTTTT. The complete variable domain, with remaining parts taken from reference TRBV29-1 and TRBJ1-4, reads SAVISQKPSRDICQRGTSLTIQCQVDSQVTMMFWYRQQPGQSLTLIATANQGSEATYESGFVIDKFPISRPNLTFSTLTVSNMSPEDSSIYLCSVDPLGGTNEKLFFGSGTQLSVL.

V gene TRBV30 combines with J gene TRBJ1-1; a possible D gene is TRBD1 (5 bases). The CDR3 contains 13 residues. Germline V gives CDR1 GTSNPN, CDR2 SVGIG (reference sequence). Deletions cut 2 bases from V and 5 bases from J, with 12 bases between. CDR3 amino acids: CAWSTTGGTEAFF. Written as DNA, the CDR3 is TGTGCCTGGAGTACCACCGGGGGAACTGAAGCTTTCTTT.

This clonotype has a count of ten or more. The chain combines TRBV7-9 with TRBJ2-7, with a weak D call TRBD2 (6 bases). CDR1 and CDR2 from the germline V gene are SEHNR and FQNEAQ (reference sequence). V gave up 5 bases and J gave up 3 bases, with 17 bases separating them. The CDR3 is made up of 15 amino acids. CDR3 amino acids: CASSHRDSGIYEQYF. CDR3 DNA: TGTGCCAGCAGCCACCGGGATAGCGGCATCTACGAGCAGTACTTC.

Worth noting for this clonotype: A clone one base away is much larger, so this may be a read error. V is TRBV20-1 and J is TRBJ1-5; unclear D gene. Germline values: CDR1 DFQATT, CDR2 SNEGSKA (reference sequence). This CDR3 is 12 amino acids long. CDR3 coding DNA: TGCAGTGCCAAGTATAGCAATCAGCCCCCGCATTTT. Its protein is CSAKYSNQPPHF.

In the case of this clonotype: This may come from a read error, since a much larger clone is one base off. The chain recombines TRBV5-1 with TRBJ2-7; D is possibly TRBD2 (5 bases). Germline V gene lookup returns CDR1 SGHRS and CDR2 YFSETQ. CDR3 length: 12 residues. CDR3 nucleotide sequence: TGTGCCAGCAGCTTAACTCTTAGCGAGCACTACTTC. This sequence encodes CASSLTLSEHYF.

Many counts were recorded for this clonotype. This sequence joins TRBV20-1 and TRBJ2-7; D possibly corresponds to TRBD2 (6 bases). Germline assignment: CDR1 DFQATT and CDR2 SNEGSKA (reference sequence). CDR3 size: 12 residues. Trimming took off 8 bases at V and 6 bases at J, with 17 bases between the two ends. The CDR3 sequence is CSPPWGVGEQYF. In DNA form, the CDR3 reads TGCAGTCCTCCCTGGGGGGTTGGCGAGCAGTACTTC.

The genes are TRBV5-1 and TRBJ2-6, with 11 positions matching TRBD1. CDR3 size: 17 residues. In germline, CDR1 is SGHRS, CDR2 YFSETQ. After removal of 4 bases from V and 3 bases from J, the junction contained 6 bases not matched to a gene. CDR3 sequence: CASSIGQGAYGANVLTF. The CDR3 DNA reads TGCGCCAGCAGCATAGGACAGGGGGCATATGGGGCCAACGTCCTGACTTTC.

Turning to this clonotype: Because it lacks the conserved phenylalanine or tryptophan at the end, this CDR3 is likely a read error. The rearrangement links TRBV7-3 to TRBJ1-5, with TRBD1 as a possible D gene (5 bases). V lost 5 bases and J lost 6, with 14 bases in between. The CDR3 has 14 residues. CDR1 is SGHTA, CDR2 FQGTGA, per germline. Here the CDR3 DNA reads TGTGCCAGCAGCCAAGATCCGGGGGGTCAGCCCCAGCATCTT. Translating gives CASSQDPGGQPQHL.

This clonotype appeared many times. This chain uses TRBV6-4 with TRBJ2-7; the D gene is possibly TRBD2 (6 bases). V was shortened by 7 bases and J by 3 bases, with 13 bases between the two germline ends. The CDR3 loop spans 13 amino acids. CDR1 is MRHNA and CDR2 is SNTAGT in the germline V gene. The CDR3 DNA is TGTGCCAGCACCTTTTCGGGGGACTACGAGCAGTACTTC. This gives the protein CASTFSGDYEQYF.

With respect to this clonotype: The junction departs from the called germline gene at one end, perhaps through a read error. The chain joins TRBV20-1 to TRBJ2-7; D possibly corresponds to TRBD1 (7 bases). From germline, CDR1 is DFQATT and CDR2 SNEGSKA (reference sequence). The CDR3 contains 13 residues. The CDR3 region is CSARGALDYAQYF. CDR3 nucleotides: TGCAGTGCCAGGGGGGCCCTTGATTACGCGCAGTACTTC.

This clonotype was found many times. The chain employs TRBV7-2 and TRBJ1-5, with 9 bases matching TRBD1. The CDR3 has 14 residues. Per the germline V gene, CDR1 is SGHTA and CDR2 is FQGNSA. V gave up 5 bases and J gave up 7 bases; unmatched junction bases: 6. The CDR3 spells CASSPGQGKQPQHF. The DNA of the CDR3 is TGTGCCAGCAGCCCGGGACAGGGAAAACAGCCCCAGCATTTT.